This T cell receptor beta chain stems from a study of T cells of healthy individuals. This CDR3 comprises 14 residues. Between the trimmed V and J ends, which lost 5 bases and 5 bases, there was a span of 17 bases. Germline V CDR1 and CDR2: GTSNPN, SVGIG (reference sequence). TCRdb re-analysed the 5' RACE reads in MiXCR, keeping a single row per CDR3 protein. The table lists fewer than 70,000 distinct CDR3 sequences, under 15% of them singletons. This clonotype was observed many times. The sequence came from a human donor in good health. The chain employs TRBV30 and TRBJ2-3; either TRBD1 or TRBD2 may supply D (5 bases each). CDR3 residues: CAWGTNSVKDTQYF. CDR3 in DNA: TGTGCCTGGGGGACGAACTCCGTTAAAGATACGCAGTATTTT.